This T cell receptor beta chain was identified in a study of shared clonotypes between healthy human individuals. Generated by immunoSEQ multiplex PCR, the TCRdb table keeps only in-frame clones and is missing some. This table has under 850,000 clones, 85% to 95% appearing once. Notes on the study in general: Large sequencing depth failed to make sorted-subset sequencing complete, rarefaction showed. Few donors restricted represented genetic and exposure-history diversity.

CD45RO-negative, CCR7-selected cells formed the naive CD8 fraction, which excluded terminally differentiated effector memory CD45RA+ cells. The donors were all Caucasian adults (living in Nashville, Tennessee). The CDR3 is 16 residues long. CDR1 and CDR2 from the germline V gene are MGHRA and YSYEKL. V was cut by 3 bases and J by 0 bases, with 12 bases left in between. In regard to this clone: Its antigen is undetermined.

The V call is TRBV4-1, the J call TRBJ2-1, with a possible D match to TRBD2 (5 bases). Material for sequencing was naive CD8+ T cells sorted from blood. The sequence came from a man aged 25 to 40 in good health. For the CDR3, the DNA is TGCGCCAGCAGCCATCGAGCGGCGAGCTCCTACAATGAGCAGTTCTTC. Its translation is CASSHRAASSYNEQFF.